This TCR beta chain originates from a study of human T cells and chemical hapten exposure. Overall study: Sensitization used 2% DPC on roughly 2 cm by roughly 2 cm upper inner arm skin.

Indicated time point: patch test 1, 2 weeks after DPC sensitization. Treatment noted: therapeutic diphenylcyclopropenone sensitization with weekly scalp DPC. In TCRdb, the RACE reads were re-called with MiXCR into one record per CDR3 protein. The sample holds more than 95,000 distinct CDR3 sequences, 12% seen once. This CDR3 has 13 residues. With V trimmed by 10 bases and J by 3 bases, 7 bases remained unmatched. Germline V lookup: CDR1 LGHDT, CDR2 YNNKEL (reference sequence). A few counts support this clonotype. The starting material was whole blood, obtained in connection with sensitization to the hapten diphenylcyclopropenone (DPC). This rearrangement joins TRBV3-1 to TRBJ2-5; 8 bases line up with TRBD1. This clonotype was obtained from a woman aged 45 to 65 with alopecia areata. Some clones in this sample may be carry-over from other donors' samples. The CDR3 DNA is TGTGCCACCCGCCAGGGGGCCGAAGAGACCCAGTACTTC. It specifies CATRQGAEETQYF.